Listed here are 29 T cell receptor beta chains from one sample, sequenced in a study of identical twins. TCRdb re-called the 5' RACE reads with MiXCR, one entry per CDR3 protein. The table shows around 370,000 distinct CDR3 sequences, with 7% to 9.5% occurring only once. The sequencing input was naive T cells sorted from blood. The receptors shown here come from a woman aged 45-65 years in good health.

This rearrangement joins TRBV10-3 to TRBJ2-5; 7 bases fit TRBD2. This CDR3 spans 16 amino acids. The ends lost 0 bases at V and 5 bases at J; junction bases unmatched: 9. CDR1 and CDR2 from the germline V gene are ENHRY and SYGVKD. This CDR3 reads CAISESYRAGVETQYF. The CDR3 DNA is TGTGCCATCAGTGAGTCATATCGCGCGGGAGTTGAGACCCAGTACTTC.

V gene TRBV12-3 or TRBV12-4 combines with J gene TRBJ2-1, with D maybe TRBD1 (6 bases). V was trimmed by 2 bases and J by 9 bases, leaving 17 bases between them. The length of the CDR3 is 15 residues. This CDR3 is CASSLLERGWGEQFF. The CDR3 DNA follows: TGTGCCAGCAGTTTACTGGAGAGGGGGTGGGGTGAGCAGTTCTTC.

This sequence joins TRBV20-1 and TRBJ2-7; no clear D gene. The CDR3 covers 12 residues. V lost 0 bases, J lost 5 bases, and 8 bases lay in between. Germline CDR1 reads DFQATT; CDR2 reads SNEGSKA (reference sequence). The CDR3 loop reads CSAREDGNEQYF. The CDR3 DNA sequence: TGCAGTGCTAGAGAAGACGGTAACGAGCAGTACTTC.

This clonotype was detected a few times. The genes are TRBV6-4 and TRBJ2-1; no definite D call. V lost 0 bases and J 8 bases, leaving 11 bases between the germline ends. CDR1 is MRHNA, CDR2 SNTAGT, per germline. This CDR3 contains 14 residues. The CDR3 nucleotides read TGTGCCAGCAGTGACTCGGGTGTAGCCTATGAGCAGTTCTTC. This translates into CASSDSGVAYEQFF.

There are a few counts of this clonotype. The chain carries TRBV7-9 and TRBJ2-1; TRBD1 matches 7 bases. This CDR3 contains 17 residues. In germline, CDR1 is SEHNR, CDR2 FQNEAQ (reference sequence). Trimming removed 3 bases from V and 5 bases from J; junction bases left unmatched: 13. CDR3 DNA: TGTGCCAGCAGCTTCCCCCTTTTGAGGGGGCTGGACAATGAGCAGTTCTTC. Its protein is CASSFPLLRGLDNEQFF.

This chain joins TRBV7-8 and TRBJ2-3; 7 bases are a match to TRBD2. The length of the CDR3 is 20 residues. The germline V gene has CDR1 SGHVS and CDR2 FQNEAQ. V gave up 4 bases and J gave up 2 bases; unmatched junction bases: 21. CDR3 sequence (DNA): TGTGCCAGCAGCTCTACGCCTCGTGGGAGGGCCGTTTTTCTCACAGATACGCAGTATTTT. It specifies CASSSTPRGRAVFLTDTQYF.

The rearrangement uses TRBV5-5 and TRBJ2-2, with 10 bases fitting TRBD2. Looked up from germline, CDR1 is SGHKS and CDR2 is YYEKEE (reference sequence). Trimming at V came to 4 bases and at J to 6 bases, leaving 9 bases not matched to a gene. This CDR3 is 16 amino acids long. The CDR3 nucleotides read TGTGCCAGCAGCCCTAGCGGGAGAAGTATTCCCGGGGAGCTGTTTTTT. It encodes CASSPSGRSIPGELFF. The full variable domain, rest sourced from reference TRBV5-5 and TRBJ2-2, is DAGVTQSPTHLIKTRGQQVTLRCSPISGHKSVSWYQQVLGQGPQFIFQYYEKEERGRGNFPDRFSARQFPNYSSELNVNALLLGDSALYLCASSPSGRSIPGELFFGEGSRLTVL.

This clonotype has a count of ten or more. The chain's CDR3 is CASSLTGLDLREEQFF. The DNA for the CDR3 is TGTGCCAGCAGTCTGACAGGGTTGGACCTTAGGGAGGAGCAGTTCTTC. The gene calls are TRBV28 and TRBJ2-1; 7 bases map to TRBD1. Germline trimming cut 5 bases from V and 10 bases from J; bases unmatched to any gene: 17. This CDR3 contains 16 residues. Per the germline V gene, CDR1 is MDHEN and CDR2 is SYDVKM.

As DNA, the CDR3 is TGTGCCAGCAGTGGATTTGGAGGGGGCGCCCCCTACAATGAGCAGTTCTTC. Residues: CASSGFGGGAPYNEQFF. This chain uses TRBV27 with TRBJ2-1; maybe TRBD1 (7 bases). CDR1 is MNHEY and CDR2 is SMNVEV in the germline V gene (reference sequence). This CDR3 has 17 residues. V was shortened by 5 bases and J by 2 bases, with 19 bases between the two germline ends.

V gene TRBV5-1 combines with J gene TRBJ2-4; unclear D gene. Germline CDR1 is SGHRS and CDR2 is YFSETQ. V was clipped by 0 bases and J by 3 bases, with 7 bases between them. This CDR3 comprises 14 residues. CDR3 amino acids: CASSLARGKNIQYF. The CDR3 DNA reads as TGCGCCAGCAGCTTGGCTAGAGGCAAAAACATTCAGTACTTC.

This clonotype was counted a few times. The chain employs TRBV7-6 and TRBJ2-3; 14 nucleotides line up with TRBD2. CDR3 length: 16 amino acids. The germline gives CDR1 SGHVS, CDR2 FNYEAQ. V lost 5 bases, J lost 6 bases, and 7 bases stayed unmatched. CDR3 nucleotide sequence: TGTGCCAGCAGCCTCGGGACTAGCGGGAGTTGGGATACGCAGTATTTT. Translation: CASSLGTSGSWDTQYF.

This clonotype was counted between two and nine times. The chain has TRBV10-3 and TRBJ2-7; D uncertain. The CDR3 is made up of 12 amino acids. Germline values: CDR1 ENHRY, CDR2 SYGVKD. V was clipped by 0 bases and J by 2 bases, with 2 bases between them. CDR3 sequence: CAISESAYEQYV. The CDR3 DNA follows: TGTGCCATCAGTGAGTCGGCCTACGAGCAGTACGTC.

To note about this clonotype: The junction shows a germline mismatch at one end, possibly a read error. The chain recombines TRBV24-1 with TRBJ1-2; D is ambiguous. Looked up from germline, CDR1 is KGHDR and CDR2 is SFDVKD. The CDR3 has 12 residues. CDR3 in DNA: TGTGCCACCAGTGACAGAGACTATGGCTTCACCTTC. This codes for CATSDRDYGFTF.

The sample holds many counts of this clonotype. The rearrangement links TRBV11-2 to TRBJ2-5; D ambiguous. Trimming took off 4 bases at V and 0 bases at J, with 12 bases between the two ends. The germline CDR1 and CDR2 sequences are SGHAT and FQNNGV. This CDR3 contains 15 residues. The CDR3 coding sequence is TGTGCCAGCAGCTCCCCAGCTGTGTACCAAGAGACCCAGTACTTC. This translates into CASSSPAVYQETQYF.

This clonotype has more than one count but fewer than ten. The V gene is TRBV10-2, the J gene TRBJ2-1, with a weak D call TRBD1 (6 bases). This CDR3 is 13 amino acids long. CDR1 WSHSY and CDR2 SAAADI come from the germline V gene. The germline V and J ends were trimmed by 6 bases and 7 bases, with 13 bases remaining between them. DNA of the CDR3: TGCGCCAGCAGGGGTGGGGGCACGAATGAGCAGTTCTTC. Translated, it gives CASRGGGTNEQFF.

In this sample, this clonotype turned up a few times. The V call is TRBV12-3 or TRBV12-4, the J call TRBJ2-7; D is possibly TRBD2 (6 bases). The V end lost 4 bases, the J end lost 0 bases, and 16 bases lay between the germline ends. This CDR3 contains 16 residues. DNA of the CDR3: TGTGCCAGCAGTTGGGGGGAGCGCCTGGCCTCCTACGAGCAGTACTTC. This translates into CASSWGERLASYEQYF.

This clonotype was recorded at least ten times. This chain links TRBV4-1 with TRBJ2-5; no firm D call. Trimming took off 2 bases at V and 0 bases at J, with 19 bases between the two ends. This CDR3 contains 18 residues. The germline V gene has CDR1 MGHRA and CDR2 YSYEKL. CDR3 in DNA: TGCGCCAGCAGCCAAATCGCCAAGGGCCTTATGTACCAAGAGACCCAGTACTTC. Protein sequence: CASSQIAKGLMYQETQYF.

This clonotype was detected ten times or more. The chain couples TRBV4-2 to TRBJ1-2, with unresolved D. The V gene lost 3 bases and the J gene lost 4 bases, with 6 bases spanning the gap. The CDR3 runs to 12 residues. CDR1 and CDR2 (germline): LGHNA, YNFKEQ. The DNA for the CDR3 is TGTGCCAGCAGCCAGTCCAGCTATGGCTACACCTTC. Amino acids: CASSQSSYGYTF.

In its sample, this clonotype was seen many times. The chain uses TRBV29-1 and TRBJ2-3, with D tentatively TRBD1 or TRBD2 (5 bases each). Per the germline V gene, CDR1 is SQVTM and CDR2 is ANQGSEA. V gave up 7 bases and J gave up 0 bases, with 8 bases separating them. The CDR3 is 12 residues long. This chain's CDR3 is CSAGDSTDTQYF. The CDR3 DNA reads TGCAGCGCCGGGGACAGCACAGATACGCAGTATTTT.

This clonotype was seen many times. The rearrangement joins TRBV6-6 to TRBJ2-7; TRBD2 aligns across 7 bases. Per the germline V gene, CDR1 is MNHNY and CDR2 is SVGAGI (reference sequence). V was clipped by 2 bases and J by 4 bases; unmatched bases: 8. The CDR3 length is 15 residues. The CDR3 here is CASSYGASGNYEQYV. The CDR3 coding sequence is TGTGCCAGCAGTTACGGGGCTAGCGGAAATTACGAGCAGTACGTC.

This rearrangement joins TRBV5-1 to TRBJ2-5; a weak D match, TRBD1 (6 bases). The CDR3 runs to 16 residues. Germline CDR1 reads SGHRS; CDR2 reads YFSETQ. With 5 bases removed from V and 5 bases from J, the gap between germline ends came to 22 bases. The CDR3 loop is CASRIGTTGQRETQYF. CDR3 in DNA: TGCGCCAGCAGGATTGGGACGACAGGTCAGAGGGAGACCCAGTACTTC.

This clonotype occurred a few times. V usage is TRBV9 and J usage is TRBJ2-1; perhaps D is TRBD1 or TRBD2 (5 bases each). V dropped 0 bases and J dropped 10 bases, with 17 bases sitting between them. The CDR3 is made up of 15 amino acids. CDR1 is SGDLS, CDR2 YYNGEE, per germline. In DNA, the CDR3 is TGTGCCAGCAGCGTAGGGCCCCTGACTTGGGGGGAGCAGTTCTTC. Its translation is CASSVGPLTWGEQFF.

V gene TRBV19 combines with J gene TRBJ2-2, with D hard to call. This CDR3 region has 17 residues. Germline CDR1 LNHDA, CDR2 SQIVND (reference sequence). V was cut by 5 bases and J by 0 bases, with 16 bases left in between. The DNA for the CDR3 is TGTGCCAGTAGTCCGATTGTCGTCACTGCGAACACCGGGGAGCTGTTTTTT. Protein product: CASSPIVVTANTGELFF. The full variable domain, its missing parts supplied by reference TRBV19 and TRBJ2-2, is DGGITQSPKYLFRKEGQNVTLSCEQNLNHDAMYWYRQDPGQGLRLIYYSQIVNDFQKGDIAEGYSVSREKKESFPLTVTSAQKNPTAFYLCASSPIVVTANTGELFFGEGSRLTVL.

This clonotype appeared many times. The chain carries TRBV7-8 and TRBJ2-7; TRBD2 aligns across 8 bases. The CDR3 totals 15 residues. Per the germline V gene, CDR1 is SGHVS and CDR2 is FQNEAQ. J gave up 4 bases and V 3 bases, and 8 bases lay outside the gene matches. The CDR3 sequence: CASSFTSGSLYEQYV. CDR3 DNA: TGTGCCAGCAGCTTTACGAGCGGGAGCCTTTACGAGCAGTACGTC.

The CDR3 nucleotides read TGCGCCAGCAGCCAAGAAGTCGGAACGGGTGAAAAACTGTTTTTT. It codes for CASSQEVGTGEKLFF. V usage is TRBV4-1 and J usage is TRBJ1-4, with unresolved D. With 0 bases removed from V and 7 bases from J, the gap between germline ends came to 12 bases. Germline V CDR1 and CDR2: MGHRA, YSYEKL. The CDR3 sequence is 15 residues long.

CDR3 amino acids: CASSLGAGGSYEQYF. CDR3 sequence (DNA): TGTGCCAGCAGCTTGGGAGCGGGCGGGAGCTACGAGCAGTACTTC. The chain carries TRBV7-8 and TRBJ2-7, with 7 positions matching TRBD2. The J segment lost 3 bases and the V segment lost 3 bases, leaving 8 bases of the junction unmatched. The CDR3 length is 15 residues. The V gene's germline CDR1 is SGHVS and CDR2 FQNEAQ.

This clonotype has more than one count but fewer than ten. The chain couples TRBV5-6 to TRBJ2-5, with 12 bases matching TRBD2. V was clipped by 4 bases and J by 7 bases; unmatched bases: 8. The germline V gene encodes CDR1 SGHDT and CDR2 YYEEEE. The CDR3 runs 15 residues. CDR3 amino acids: CASSLRLAGDPTQYF. In DNA form, the CDR3 reads TGTGCCAGCAGCCTCAGACTAGCGGGAGACCCGACCCAGTACTTC.

This clonotype has more than one count but fewer than ten. The gene calls are TRBV11-2 and TRBJ1-1; D might be TRBD1 (5 bases). Germline V CDR1 and CDR2: SGHAT, FQNNGV. Trimming removed 5 bases at V and 7 bases at J, with 14 bases between. This CDR3 has 13 amino acids. This CDR3 is CASSITGTVEAFF. For the CDR3, the DNA is TGTGCCAGCAGCATTACCGGGACGGTTGAAGCTTTCTTT.

This sequence joins TRBV7-9 and TRBJ2-7; possibly TRBD2 for D (5 bases). Germline values: CDR1 SEHNR, CDR2 FQNEAQ (reference sequence). This CDR3 contains 11 residues. Trimming removed 10 bases at V and 4 bases at J, with 11 bases between. The CDR3 region is CANGGGYEQYF. DNA for the CDR3: TGTGCCAATGGTGGCGGGTACGAGCAGTACTTC.